This is a list of T cell receptor beta chains from one sample in a study of post-analysis software for immune sequencing data. Via MiXCR, TCRdb re-called the PCR reads, giving one row per CDR3 protein. Altogether about 770,000 distinct CDR3 sequences are present, 35% to 55% being singletons, with the ten largest covering roughly 4.5%. What was sequenced was blood. Receptor source: a girl aged 10 to 17 with multiple sclerosis. Each CDR3 is given with its conserved first and last residue.

V	CDR3
TRBV5-1	CASSWGQEGTDTQYF
TRBV12-3/TRBV12-4	CASTKPGQGYNEQFF
TRBV20-1	CSAREAGGLTYEQYF
TRBV11-2	CASTPVAGADEQFF
TRBV13	CASRQGQGTDTQYF
TRBV5-1	CASSLGTARQETQYF
TRBV6-1	CASAGGSLQETQYF
TRBV20-1	CSARTWGLAGLNEQFF
TRBV12-3/TRBV12-4	CATGGGLDYNEQFF
TRBV29-1	CSARGTAYEQYF
TRBV2	CASSGMQGKNIQYF
TRBV7-6	CASSLAILGGALNTEAFF
TRBV20-1	CSARGLAVYNEQFF
TRBV30	CASTPGAGPQETQYF
TRBV29-1	CSVDGETQYF
TRBV29-1	CSVVPGLEDYEQYF
TRBV29-1	CSTPQGDTQYF
TRBV13	CASSPGTGTAYGYTF
TRBV13	CASSTSDRAQETQYF
TRBV5-1	CASSFGTSGGSSYEQYF
TRBV24-1	CATGFSGSSYNEQYF
TRBV27	CASSLPTEAFF
TRBV7-2	CASSFTSALETQYF
TRBV12-3/TRBV12-4	CASQPGSSFYEQYF